This TCR beta chain was identified during a study of blood T cell repertoires in COVID-19 (dated by TCRdb to the early 2020s). Regarding the complete study: The collaborator samples originated in the United States, Italy and Spain and spanned the acute and convalescent phases of COVID-19. Deeply sampled blood TCRbeta repertoires from subjects exposed to, actively infected with, or recovered from COVID-19 were included in the dataset. Nearly every sample came with metadata listing a de-identified subject ID, COVID-19 status, age in years and sex. Where HLA class I and class II types were available, the types were taken from metadata supplied by the sample provider, not from assay-based typing. The repertoires were released in a freely available public database meant as a resource for research on the immune response to SARS-CoV-2. The prospective study material was composed of cDNA or gDNA derived from T cells, B-cell-depleted T cells, or PBMCs. Samples came from the ongoing ImmuneRACE study (first 160 participants) plus 1,254 subjects from 6 global collaborators.

Whole blood was collected in K2EDTA tubes by collaborating institutions according to the institutions' own protocols. For TCRbeta analysis, collaborators shipped samples as frozen whole blood, isolated PBMCs, or DNA extracted from either of those sample types. Trimming at the junction amounts to 5 bases on V and 2 bases on J, and the germline ends lie 10 bases apart. Its CDR3 holds 14 amino acids, cysteine through phenylalanine. The sequence is cut down to CDR3 DNA, 42 bases in frame from base 1. CDR1 and CDR2 are read off the germline V gene as SGHTA and FQGNSA. The immunoSEQ Assay, a bias-controlled multiplex PCR, was used to amplify TCRbeta CDR3 regions from genomic DNA. The authors' pipeline ran thus. Within the assay, amplification of reference gene primers was used to estimate how many nucleated cells each sample contained. To quantify the absolute abundance of each unique TCRbeta CDR3 rearrangement, sequence reads were collapsed and filtered. For each sample, productive Simpson clonality was calculated by taking the square root of Simpson's diversity index across productive rearrangements. TCRdb carries this immuneACCESS record with in-frame sequences only. Its versions omit some clonotypes, under half of them owing to an unresolved V gene in the studies checked, with the rest unexplained. That table gives V, J and clone size, and the DNA gave D and trimming. Recorded for this sample are roughly 80,000 clones; roughly 78% of them occurred a single time. Jointly, the top ten make up 21% of the sample.

In the case of this clone: Its antigen is unknown. Base-call qualities are not available, and no considerably larger clone is one nucleotide away.

Broader findings and caveats from the paper: Clinical and demographic metadata were provided uncurated, with the amount varying by source and participant.

The chain couples TRBV7-2 to TRBJ2-1, with no D gene named confidently. Sequencing was done on a sample of peripheral blood. The sequence was collected from a human donor in a cohort sampled during active COVID-19. Here is the DNA: TGTGCCAGCAGCGTCACACGAACCTACAATGAGCAGTTCTTC. The translation is CASSVTRTYNEQFF.